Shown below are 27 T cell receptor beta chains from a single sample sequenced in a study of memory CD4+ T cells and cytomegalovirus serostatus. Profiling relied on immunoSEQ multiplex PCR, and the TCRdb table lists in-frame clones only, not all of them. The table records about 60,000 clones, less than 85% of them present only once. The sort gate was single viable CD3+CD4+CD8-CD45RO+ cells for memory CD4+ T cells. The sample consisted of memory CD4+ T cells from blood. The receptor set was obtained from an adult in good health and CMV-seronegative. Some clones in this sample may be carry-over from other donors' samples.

The CDR3 protein is CASRFGQGARNGYTF. CDR3 DNA: TGTGCCAGCAGATTCGGACAGGGGGCGCGCAATGGCTACACCTTC. This chain uses TRBV5-4 with TRBJ1-2, with 11 bases fitting TRBD1. The CDR3 runs to 15 residues. Germline V gene lookup returns CDR1 SGHNT and CDR2 YYREEE (reference sequence). Unmatched junction bases numbered 9, after V lost 5 bases and J lost 6 bases.

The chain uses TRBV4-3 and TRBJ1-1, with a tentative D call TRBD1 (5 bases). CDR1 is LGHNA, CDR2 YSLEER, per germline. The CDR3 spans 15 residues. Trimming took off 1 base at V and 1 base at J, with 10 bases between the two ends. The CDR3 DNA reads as TGCGCCAGCAGCCAAGGCGGGGGAGGGAACACTGAAGCTTTCTTT. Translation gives CASSQGGGGNTEAFF.

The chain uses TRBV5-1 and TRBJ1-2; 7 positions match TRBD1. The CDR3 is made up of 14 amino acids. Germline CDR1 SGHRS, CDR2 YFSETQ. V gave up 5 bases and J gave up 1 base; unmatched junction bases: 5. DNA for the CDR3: TGCGCCAGCAGTCGGACAGGAGATAACTATGGCTACACCTTC. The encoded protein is CASSRTGDNYGYTF.

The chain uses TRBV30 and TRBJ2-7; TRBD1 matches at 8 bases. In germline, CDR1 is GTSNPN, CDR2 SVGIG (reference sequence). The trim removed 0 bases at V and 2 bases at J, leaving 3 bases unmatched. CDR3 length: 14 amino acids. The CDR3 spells CAWSVGQGPYEQYF. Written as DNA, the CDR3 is TGTGCCTGGAGTGTCGGACAGGGCCCCTACGAGCAGTACTTC. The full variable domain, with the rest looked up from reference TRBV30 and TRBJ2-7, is SQTIHQWPATLVQPVGSPLSLECTVEGTSNPNLYWYRQAAGRGLQLLFYSVGIGQISSEVPQNLSASRPQDRQFILSSKKLLLSDSGFYLCAWSVGQGPYEQYFGPGTRLTVT.

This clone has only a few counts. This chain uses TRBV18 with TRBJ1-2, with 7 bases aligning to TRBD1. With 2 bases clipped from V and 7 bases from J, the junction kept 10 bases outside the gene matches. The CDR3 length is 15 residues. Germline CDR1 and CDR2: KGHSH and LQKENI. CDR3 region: CASSPGAGGLFGYTF. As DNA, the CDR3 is TGTGCCAGCTCACCAGGGGCAGGGGGATTATTTGGCTACACCTTC.

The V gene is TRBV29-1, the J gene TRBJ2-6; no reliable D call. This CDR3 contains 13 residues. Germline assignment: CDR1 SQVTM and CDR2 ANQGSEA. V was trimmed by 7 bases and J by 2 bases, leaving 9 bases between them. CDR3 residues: CSATWAGANVLTF. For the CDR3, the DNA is TGCAGCGCTACATGGGCTGGGGCCAACGTCCTGACTTTC.

The CDR3 is CASSIGIGRTETQYF. The CDR3 DNA sequence: TGTGCCAGTAGTATAGGGATTGGGCGGACGGAGACCCAGTACTTC. The chain carries TRBV19 and TRBJ2-5; D unresolved. Germline assignment: CDR1 LNHDA and CDR2 SQIVND (reference sequence). The CDR3 has 15 residues. V was shortened by 1 base and J by 5 bases, with 14 bases between the two germline ends.

In DNA form, the CDR3 reads TGTGCCAGCAGCCTGGGACAGCTCCTCGGAAACACCATATATTTT. This gives the protein CASSLGQLLGNTIYF. The V call is TRBV9, the J call TRBJ1-3; 7 bases map to TRBD1. Germline V gene data show CDR1 as SGDLS and CDR2 as YYNGEE. There are 15 residues in the CDR3. The J segment lost 4 bases and the V segment lost 4 bases, leaving 8 bases of the junction unmatched.

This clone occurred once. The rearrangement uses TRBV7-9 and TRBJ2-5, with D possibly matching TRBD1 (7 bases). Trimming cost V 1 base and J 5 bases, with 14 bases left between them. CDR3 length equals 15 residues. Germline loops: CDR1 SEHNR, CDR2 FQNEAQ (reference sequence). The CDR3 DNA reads TGTGCCAGCAGCTTAGTTGGACAGGCGGGGGAGACCCAGTACTTC. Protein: CASSLVGQAGETQYF.

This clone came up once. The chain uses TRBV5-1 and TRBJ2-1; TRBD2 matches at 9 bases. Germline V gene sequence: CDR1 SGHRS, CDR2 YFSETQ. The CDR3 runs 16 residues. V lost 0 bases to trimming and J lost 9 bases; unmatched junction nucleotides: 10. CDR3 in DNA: TGCGCCAGCAGCTTGGCTCGAGCGGGAGGTCCAGGTGAGCAGTTCTTC. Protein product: CASSLARAGGPGEQFF.

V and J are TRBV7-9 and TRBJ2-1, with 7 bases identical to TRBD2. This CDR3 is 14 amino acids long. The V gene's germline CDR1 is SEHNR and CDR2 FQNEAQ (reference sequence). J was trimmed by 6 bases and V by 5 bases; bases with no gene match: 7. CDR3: CASSPSGGSNEQFF. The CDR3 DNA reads TGTGCCAGCAGCCCCTCTGGCGGGAGCAATGAGCAGTTCTTC.

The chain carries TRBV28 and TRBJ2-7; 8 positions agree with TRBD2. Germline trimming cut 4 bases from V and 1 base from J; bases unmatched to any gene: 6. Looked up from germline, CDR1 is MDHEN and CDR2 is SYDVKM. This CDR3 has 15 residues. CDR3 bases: TGTGCCAGCAGTTCACTACTAGCGGTATCCTACGAGCAGTACTTC. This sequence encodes CASSSLLAVSYEQYF.

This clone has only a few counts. CDR3 in DNA: TGCGCCAGCAGCCCGGCGGGGCTAGCGGCTAGCACAGATACGCAGTATTTT. Amino acid sequence: CASSPAGLAASTDTQYF. This chain uses TRBV5-1 with TRBJ2-3, with 7 nucleotides matching TRBD2. The CDR3 length is 17 residues. Germline V CDR1 and CDR2: SGHRS, YFSETQ. After removal of 4 bases from V and 0 bases from J, the junction contained 11 bases not matched to a gene.

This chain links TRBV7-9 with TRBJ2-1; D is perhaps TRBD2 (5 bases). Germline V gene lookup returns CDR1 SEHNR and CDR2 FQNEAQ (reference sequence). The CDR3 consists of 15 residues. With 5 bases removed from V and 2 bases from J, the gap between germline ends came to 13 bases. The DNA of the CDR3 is TGTGCCAGCAGCCCACAGAGCGGAACCTACAATGAGCAGTTCTTC. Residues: CASSPQSGTYNEQFF.

The CDR3 sequence: CASSQQGAISGELFF. CDR3 in DNA: TGTGCCAGCTCCCAACAGGGGGCAATATCCGGGGAGCTGTTTTTT. V is TRBV7-3 and J is TRBJ2-2, with 9 bases aligning to TRBD1. The CDR3 consists of 15 residues. Germline-derived CDR1 and CDR2 are SGHTA and FQGTGA. V gave up 8 bases and J gave up 6 bases; unmatched junction bases: 10.

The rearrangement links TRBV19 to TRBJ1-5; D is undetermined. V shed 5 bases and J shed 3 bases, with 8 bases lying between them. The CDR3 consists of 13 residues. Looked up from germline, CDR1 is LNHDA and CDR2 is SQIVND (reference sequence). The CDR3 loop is CASSPAFNQPQHF. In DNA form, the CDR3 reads TGTGCCAGTAGTCCGGCCTTCAATCAGCCCCAGCATTTT.

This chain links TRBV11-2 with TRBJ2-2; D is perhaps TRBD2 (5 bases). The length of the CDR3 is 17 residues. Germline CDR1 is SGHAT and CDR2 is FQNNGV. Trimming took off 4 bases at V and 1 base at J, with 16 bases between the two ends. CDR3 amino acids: CASSSSAAARNTGELFF. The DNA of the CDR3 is TGTGCCAGCAGCTCCTCTGCAGCGGCCAGGAACACCGGGGAGCTGTTTTTT.

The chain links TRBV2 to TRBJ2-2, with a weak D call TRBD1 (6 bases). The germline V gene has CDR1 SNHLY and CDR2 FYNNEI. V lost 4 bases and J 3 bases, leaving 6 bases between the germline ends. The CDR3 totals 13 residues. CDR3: CASSGQDTGELFF. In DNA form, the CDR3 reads TGTGCCAGCAGTGGACAGGACACCGGGGAGCTGTTTTTT.

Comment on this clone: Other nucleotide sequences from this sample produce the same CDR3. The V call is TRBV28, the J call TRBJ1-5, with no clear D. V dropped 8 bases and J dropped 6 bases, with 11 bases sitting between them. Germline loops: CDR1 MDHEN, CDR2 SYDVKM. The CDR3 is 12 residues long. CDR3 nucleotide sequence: TGTGCCAGCCGAAGGCCAGGTCAGCCCCAGCATTTT. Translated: CASRRPGQPQHF.

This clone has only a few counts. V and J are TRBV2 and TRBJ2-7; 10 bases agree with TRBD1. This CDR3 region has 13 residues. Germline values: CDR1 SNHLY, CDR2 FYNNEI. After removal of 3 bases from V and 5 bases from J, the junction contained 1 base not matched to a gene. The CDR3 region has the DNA TGTGCCAGCAGTGAGACAGGGGGCAACGAGCAGTACTTC. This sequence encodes CASSETGGNEQYF.

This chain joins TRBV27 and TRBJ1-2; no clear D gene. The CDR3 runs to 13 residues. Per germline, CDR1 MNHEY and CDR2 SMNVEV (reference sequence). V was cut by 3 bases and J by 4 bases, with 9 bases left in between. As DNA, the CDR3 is TGTGCCAGCAGTTTGAGGTCTAGCTATGGCTACACCTTC. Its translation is CASSLRSSYGYTF.

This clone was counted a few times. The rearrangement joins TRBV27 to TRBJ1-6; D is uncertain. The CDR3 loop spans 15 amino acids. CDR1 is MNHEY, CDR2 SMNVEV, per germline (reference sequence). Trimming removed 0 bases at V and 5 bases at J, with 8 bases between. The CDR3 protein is CASSLSWGDNSPLHF. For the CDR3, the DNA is TGTGCCAGCAGTTTATCGTGGGGAGATAATTCACCCCTCCACTTT.

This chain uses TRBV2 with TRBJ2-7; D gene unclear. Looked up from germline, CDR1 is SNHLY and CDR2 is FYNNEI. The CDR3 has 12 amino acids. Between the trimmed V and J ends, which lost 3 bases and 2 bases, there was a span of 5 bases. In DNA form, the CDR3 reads TGTGCCAGCAGTGACGGGCCCTACGAGCAGTACTTC. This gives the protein CASSDGPYEQYF.

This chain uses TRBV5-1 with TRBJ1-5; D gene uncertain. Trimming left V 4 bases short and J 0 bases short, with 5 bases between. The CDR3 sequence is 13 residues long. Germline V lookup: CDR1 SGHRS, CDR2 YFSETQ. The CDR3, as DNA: TGCGCCAGCAGCCCGGATAGCAATCAGCCCCAGCATTTT. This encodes CASSPDSNQPQHF.

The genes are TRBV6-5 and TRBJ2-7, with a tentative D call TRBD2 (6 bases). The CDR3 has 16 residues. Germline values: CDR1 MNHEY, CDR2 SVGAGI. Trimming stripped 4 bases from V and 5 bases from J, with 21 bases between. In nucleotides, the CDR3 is TGTGCCAGCAGTTCCCGGCTCCCGGGAGTCACCCACGAGCAGTACTTC. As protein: CASSSRLPGVTHEQYF.

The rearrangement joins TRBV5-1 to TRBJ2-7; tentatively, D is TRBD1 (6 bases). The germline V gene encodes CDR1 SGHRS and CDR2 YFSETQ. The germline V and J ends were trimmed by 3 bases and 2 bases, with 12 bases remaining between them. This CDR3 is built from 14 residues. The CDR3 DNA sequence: TGCGCCAGCAGCTCCGTCAGGGGAACCTACGAGCAGTACTTC. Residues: CASSSVRGTYEQYF.

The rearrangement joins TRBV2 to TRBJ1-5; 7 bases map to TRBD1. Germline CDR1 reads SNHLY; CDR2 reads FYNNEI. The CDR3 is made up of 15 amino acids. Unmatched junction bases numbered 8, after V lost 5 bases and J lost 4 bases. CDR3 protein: CASSFSGTANQPQHF. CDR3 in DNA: TGTGCCAGCAGTTTCTCCGGGACAGCTAATCAGCCCCAGCATTTT.